The 31 T cell receptor beta chains below were found in one sample sequenced in a study of cytomegalovirus exposure and HLA in healthy donors. The PCR made use of 60 Vbeta and 13 Jbeta primers. Profiling relied on immunoSEQ multiplex PCR, and the TCRdb table lists in-frame clones only, not all of them. The listing contains roughly 51,000 clones. The specimen was PBMCs. Receptor source: a male donor in good health and CMV-seropositive.

The chain recombines TRBV4-1 with TRBJ2-7, with a weak D call TRBD2 (5 bases). The CDR3 contains 15 residues. Trimming took off 1 base at V and 7 bases at J, with 17 bases between the two ends. Germline V gene sequence: CDR1 MGHRA, CDR2 YSYEKL. The CDR3 protein is CASSQVTGRLWEQYF. The CDR3 region has the DNA TGCGCCAGCAGCCAAGTTACGGGGAGATTGTGGGAGCAGTACTTC.

The chain recombines TRBV4-3 with TRBJ2-3, with 10 bases aligning to TRBD2. In germline, CDR1 is LGHNA, CDR2 YSLEER. This CDR3 spans 16 amino acids. The V gene end was trimmed by 0 bases and the J gene end by 6 bases; junction bases not matched to a gene: 6. This CDR3 is CASSQDKRGGADTQYF. In DNA form, the CDR3 reads TGCGCCAGCAGCCAAGATAAGCGGGGGGGGGCCGATACGCAGTATTTT.

The chain carries TRBV10-1 and TRBJ1-2; D is unclear. CDR1 and CDR2 (germline): WNHNN, SYGVQD (reference sequence). The ends were cut back, 8 bases at V and 6 bases at J, with 10 bases in the middle. This CDR3 region has 11 residues. The CDR3 coding sequence is TGCGCCAGCGCGGTCTATCATGGCTACACCTTC. This gives the protein CASAVYHGYTF.

This chain connects TRBV19 to TRBJ2-1; 7 bases fit TRBD1. Germline trimming cut 0 bases from V and 6 bases from J; bases unmatched to any gene: 11. This CDR3 contains 17 residues. The V gene's germline CDR1 is LNHDA and CDR2 SQIVND (reference sequence). In DNA, the CDR3 is TGTGCCAGTAGTATAGATCTCGAGACAGGGTTCGTCAATGAGCAGTTCTTC. It encodes CASSIDLETGFVNEQFF.

CDR3 region: CASSPMPPGRGEKLFF. CDR3 nucleotides: TGCGCCAGCAGCCCTATGCCGCCGGGGAGAGGGGAAAAACTGTTTTTT. J is TRBJ1-4 and V is TRBV4-1; no definite D call. Trimming removed 4 bases at V and 8 bases at J, with 20 bases between. The CDR3 totals 16 residues. Germline CDR1 reads MGHRA; CDR2 reads YSYEKL.

The chain uses TRBV10-3 and TRBJ2-1; 9 bases fit TRBD1. In germline, CDR1 is ENHRY, CDR2 SYGVKD. The V gene end was trimmed by 4 bases and the J gene end by 6 bases; junction bases not matched to a gene: 13. This CDR3 spans 17 amino acids. The CDR3 nucleotides are TGTGCCATCAGTGGGACCACGGACAGGGGAGGTCGCAATGAGCAGTTCTTC. Residues: CAISGTTDRGGRNEQFF.

The chain carries TRBV30 and TRBJ2-4; the D gene is possibly TRBD2 (5 bases). CDR1 and CDR2 from the germline V gene are GTSNPN and SVGIG (reference sequence). With 7 bases removed from V and 1 base from J, the gap between germline ends came to 11 bases. The CDR3 spans 13 residues. CDR3 sequence (DNA): TGTGCCTTTGAGGGCTTGGCCAAAAACATTCAGTACTTC. It encodes CAFEGLAKNIQYF.

The chain recombines TRBV5-1 with TRBJ1-1, with TRBD1 identical over 10 bases. CDR1 is SGHRS and CDR2 is YFSETQ in the germline V gene. The CDR3 totals 13 residues. V shed 4 bases and J 8 bases; nucleotides not matched to a gene: 5. The CDR3 DNA reads as TGCGCCAGCAGCAGACAGGGGGCGGACGAAGCTTTCTTT. It specifies CASSRQGADEAFF.

The chain employs TRBV7-9 and TRBJ1-6, with unresolved D. From germline, CDR1 is SEHNR and CDR2 FQNEAQ (reference sequence). There are 13 residues in the CDR3. The V end lost 2 bases, the J end lost 8 bases, and 7 bases lay between the germline ends. CDR3 sequence (DNA): TGTGCCAGCAGCTTAAACGGGGATTCACCCCTCCACTTT. As protein: CASSLNGDSPLHF.

The J gene is TRBJ1-1, the V gene TRBV28, with no clear D. Trimming cost V 4 bases and J 7 bases, with 10 bases left between them. The CDR3 is 12 amino acids. The germline gives CDR1 MDHEN, CDR2 SYDVKM. The CDR3 coding sequence is TGTGCCAGCAGTTCCCCCCCCCTTGAAGCTTTCTTT. Amino acid sequence: CASSSPPLEAFF.

The V gene is TRBV30, the J gene TRBJ2-5; D not certain. The germline V and J ends were trimmed by 0 bases and 4 bases, with 9 bases remaining between them. From germline, CDR1 is GTSNPN and CDR2 SVGIG (reference sequence). The CDR3 sequence is 13 residues long. CDR3 DNA: TGTGCCTGGAGTGTACGGGTAGGAGAGACCCAGTACTTC. It specifies CAWSVRVGETQYF. Looking up the rest from reference TRBV30 and TRBJ2-5 gives the full variable domain: SQTIHQWPATLVQPVGSPLSLECTVEGTSNPNLYWYRQAAGRGLQLLFYSVGIGQISSEVPQNLSASRPQDRQFILSSKKLLLSDSGFYLCAWSVRVGETQYFGPGTRLLVL.

The chain employs TRBV7-7 and TRBJ2-2; 7 positions agree with TRBD1. CDR3 length equals 15 residues. CDR1 and CDR2 (germline): SSHAT, FNYEAQ (reference sequence). The junction had 3 bases not matched to a gene; V was cut back by 1 base and J by 4 bases. The CDR3 region has the DNA TGTGCCAGCAGCTTAGGACAGGGTATCACCGGGGAGCTGTTTTTT. Translating gives CASSLGQGITGELFF.

This chain connects TRBV6-5 to TRBJ2-1; D possibly corresponds to TRBD2 (5 bases). The V gene lost 6 bases and the J gene lost 10 bases, with 16 bases spanning the gap. The CDR3 is 13 amino acids. The germline gives CDR1 MNHEY, CDR2 SVGAGI. The DNA of the CDR3 is TGTGCCAGCAGCCTGATTCGGGGAGTCGAGCAGTTCTTC. Its protein product is CASSLIRGVEQFF.

The chain has TRBV10-3 and TRBJ1-2; TRBD1 aligns across 7 bases. Germline assignment: CDR1 ENHRY and CDR2 SYGVKD. The CDR3 runs to 17 residues. The trim removed 3 bases at V and 7 bases at J, leaving 17 bases unmatched. CDR3 loop: CAISDPFGQTGTGGYTF. The CDR3 DNA sequence: TGTGCCATCAGTGACCCCTTTGGACAGACAGGGACGGGTGGCTACACCTTC.

This chain connects TRBV14 to TRBJ1-2; weak D call: TRBD1 (5 bases). The CDR3 consists of 15 residues. Germline CDR1 and CDR2: SGHDN and FVKESK. Between the trimmed V and J ends, which lost 0 bases and 7 bases, there was a span of 15 bases. CDR3 sequence (DNA): TGTGCCAGCAGCCAAGATGACAGTACGTTGGCTGGCTACACCTTC. This codes for CASSQDDSTLAGYTF.

The V gene is TRBV18, the J gene TRBJ2-3; 10 positions match TRBD2. This CDR3 region has 14 residues. V gave up 6 bases and J gave up 3 bases; unmatched junction bases: 3. CDR1 is KGHSH and CDR2 is LQKENI in the germline V gene. The CDR3 nucleotides read TGTGCCAGCTCTTCACTAGCGGGGACAGATACGCAGTATTTT. This codes for CASSSLAGTDTQYF. Filled out from reference TRBV18 and TRBJ2-3, the complete variable domain reads NAGVMQNPRHLVRRRGQEARLRCSPMKGHSHVYWYRQLPEEGLKFMVYLQKENIIDESGMPKERFSAEFPKEGPSILRIQQVVRGDSAAYFCASSSLAGTDTQYFGPGTRLTVL.

The chain joins TRBV5-4 to TRBJ2-1, with TRBD1 identical over 7 bases. The CDR3 is 13 amino acids. Trimming took 3 bases from V and 7 from J; bases not matched to a gene: 4. Germline CDR1 is SGHNT and CDR2 is YYREEE (reference sequence). CDR3 nucleotides: TGTGCCAGCAGCTCGGGACAGACAAATGAGCAGTTCTTC. Translation gives CASSSGQTNEQFF. Supplemented by reference TRBV5-4 and TRBJ2-1, the full variable domain reads ETGVTQSPTHLIKTRGQQVTLRCSSQSGHNTVSWYQQALGQGPQFIFQYYREEENGRGNFPPRFSGLQFPNYSSELNVNALELDDSALYLCASSSGQTNEQFFGPGTRLTVL.

The chain couples TRBV5-1 to TRBJ1-5; 8 nucleotides line up with TRBD1. Germline CDR1 SGHRS, CDR2 YFSETQ. J gave up 5 bases and V 5 bases, and 9 bases lay outside the gene matches. This CDR3 is built from 15 residues. The CDR3 DNA reads TGCGCCAGCAGTTTTACAGGGGGTAGGGATCAGCCCCAGCATTTT. Its protein product is CASSFTGGRDQPQHF.

J is TRBJ2-2 and V is TRBV7-2; 10 bases map to TRBD1. The CDR3 extends over 17 amino acids. Trimming cost V 5 bases and J 5 bases; bases outside gene matches: 11. Germline V gives CDR1 SGHTA, CDR2 FQGNSA. CDR3 DNA: TGTGCCAGCAGCCGCTCGGGACAGGGGCGAATTACCGGGGAGCTGTTTTTT. It specifies CASSRSGQGRITGELFF.

DNA for the CDR3: TGCGCCAGCAGTACGGGAAGCAATCAGCCCCAGCATTTT. This translates into CASSTGSNQPQHF. This chain uses TRBV5-1 with TRBJ1-5; D is unclear. Trimming stripped 5 bases from V and 1 base from J, with 7 bases between. This CDR3 is built from 13 residues. Per germline, CDR1 SGHRS and CDR2 YFSETQ.

The J gene is TRBJ1-3, the V gene TRBV7-9; no clear D gene. V lost 5 bases, J lost 4 bases, and 15 bases lay in between. The CDR3 runs to 15 residues. CDR1 is SEHNR and CDR2 is FQNEAQ in the germline V gene (reference sequence). The CDR3 nucleotides are TGTGCCAGCAGCCCTCCGGTGGTGGTCGGAAACACCATATATTTT. Its protein product is CASSPPVVVGNTIYF.

The chain recombines TRBV10-3 with TRBJ2-7; 7 bases align to TRBD1. The trim removed 8 bases at V and 4 bases at J, leaving 8 bases unmatched. The CDR3 contains 13 residues. Looked up from germline, CDR1 is ENHRY and CDR2 is SYGVKD. The CDR3 loop reads CAIAPGQPYEQYF. In DNA form, the CDR3 reads TGTGCCATCGCGCCGGGACAGCCTTACGAGCAGTACTTC.

V and J are TRBV5-4 and TRBJ2-5; 15 nucleotides line up with TRBD2. This CDR3 contains 16 residues. The germline CDR1 and CDR2 sequences are SGHNT and YYREEE (reference sequence). After removal of 4 bases from V and 2 bases from J, the junction contained 3 bases not matched to a gene. The CDR3 loop is CASSRTSGGVQETQYF. DNA of the CDR3: TGTGCCAGCAGCCGGACTAGCGGGGGGGTACAAGAGACCCAGTACTTC.

The V and J genes are TRBV7-7 and TRBJ2-2; no firm D call. The length of the CDR3 is 14 residues. Looked up from germline, CDR1 is SSHAT and CDR2 is FNYEAQ (reference sequence). Trimming stripped 5 bases from V and 0 bases from J, with 7 bases between. The CDR3 here is CASSRDTNTGELFF. For the CDR3, the DNA is TGTGCCAGCAGCCGCGACACGAACACCGGGGAGCTGTTTTTT. Together with reference TRBV7-7 and TRBJ2-2, the CDR3 gives the full variable domain: GAGVSQSPRYKVTKRGQDVTLRCDPISSHATLYWYQQALGQGPEFLTYFNYEAQPDKSGLPSDRFSAERPEGSISTLTIQRTEQRDSAMYRCASSRDTNTGELFFGEGSRLTVL.

This chain uses TRBV7-3 with TRBJ2-1, with 8 nucleotides matching TRBD2. Trimming removed 4 bases from V and 7 bases from J; junction bases left unmatched: 9. The CDR3 loop spans 15 amino acids. Germline V gives CDR1 SGHTA, CDR2 FQGTGA. CDR3 nucleotide sequence: TGTGCCAGCAGCTCGATACGGGGGGGCGGGAATGAGCAGTTCTTC. Its translation is CASSSIRGGGNEQFF.

The chain combines TRBV5-4 with TRBJ2-1, with D unresolved. In germline, CDR1 is SGHNT, CDR2 YYREEE (reference sequence). V was clipped by 2 bases and J by 2 bases, with 8 bases between them. The CDR3 extends over 14 amino acids. In DNA form, the CDR3 reads TGTGCCAGCAGCTTTGGCTCTCCCTACAATGAGCAGTTCTTC. Residues: CASSFGSPYNEQFF.

This chain links TRBV19 with TRBJ1-2, with 8 nucleotides matching TRBD1. Looked up from germline, CDR1 is LNHDA and CDR2 is SQIVND (reference sequence). Unmatched junction bases numbered 8, after V lost 4 bases and J lost 4 bases. This CDR3 is 15 amino acids long. The CDR3 sequence: CASSTAGTGIYGYTF. As DNA, the CDR3 is TGTGCCAGTAGTACAGCCGGGACAGGTATCTATGGCTACACCTTC.

The chain links TRBV4-1 to TRBJ1-2; 9 bases are a match to TRBD1. Losses at the gene ends were 4 bases for V and 11 bases for J; bases not matched to a gene: 5. The CDR3 sequence is 12 residues long. Germline V gene sequence: CDR1 MGHRA, CDR2 YSYEKL. The CDR3 loop is CASSPIQGAYTF. CDR3 nucleotides: TGCGCCAGCAGCCCGATACAGGGGGCTTACACCTTC.

The J gene is TRBJ2-7, the V gene TRBV2; D possibly corresponds to TRBD1 (6 bases). The CDR3 runs 14 residues. Germline loops: CDR1 SNHLY, CDR2 FYNNEI. V was clipped by 8 bases and J by 6 bases, with 20 bases between them. The CDR3 loop is CASATGNIRPEQYF. CDR3 nucleotides: TGTGCCAGCGCAACAGGGAATATTCGACCCGAGCAGTACTTC.

V is TRBV7-9 and J is TRBJ2-3; 8 bases map to TRBD1. J gave up 5 bases and V 7 bases, and 17 bases lay outside the gene matches. CDR3 length: 17 residues. Per germline, CDR1 SEHNR and CDR2 FQNEAQ (reference sequence). For the CDR3, the DNA is TGTGCCAGCAAACCCCCTTTACCGGACAGGGTCGGAGATACGCAGTATTTT. Translated: CASKPPLPDRVGDTQYF.

The rearrangement uses TRBV5-1 and TRBJ1-1; 7 bases map to TRBD1. Germline V lookup: CDR1 SGHRS, CDR2 YFSETQ. The CDR3 extends over 16 amino acids. V shed 3 bases and J 6 bases; nucleotides not matched to a gene: 14. The CDR3 DNA reads as TGCGCCAGCAGCTCGAGGACAGGTGGGAGTGCATCTGAAGCTTTCTTT. Protein sequence: CASSSRTGGSASEAFF.